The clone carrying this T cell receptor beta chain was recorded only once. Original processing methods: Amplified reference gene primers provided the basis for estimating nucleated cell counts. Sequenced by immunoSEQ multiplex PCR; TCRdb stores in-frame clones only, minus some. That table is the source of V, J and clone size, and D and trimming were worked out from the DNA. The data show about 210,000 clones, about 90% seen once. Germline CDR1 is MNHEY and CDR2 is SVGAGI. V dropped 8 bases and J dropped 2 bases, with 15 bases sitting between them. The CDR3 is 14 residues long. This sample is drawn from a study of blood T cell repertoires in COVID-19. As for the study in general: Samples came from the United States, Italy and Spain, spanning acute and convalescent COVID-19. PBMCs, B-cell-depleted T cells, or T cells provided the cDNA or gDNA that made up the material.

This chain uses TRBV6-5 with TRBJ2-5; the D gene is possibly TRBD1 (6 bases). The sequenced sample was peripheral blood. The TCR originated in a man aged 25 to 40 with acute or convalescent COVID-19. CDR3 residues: CASYEWQGQETQYF. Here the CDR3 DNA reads TGTGCCAGCTATGAGTGGCAGGGGCAAGAGACCCAGTACTTC.